One sample yielded the 18 T cell receptor beta chains listed below, sequenced in a study of T cells after yellow fever vaccination. TCRdb processed the 5' RACE reads anew with MiXCR; each CDR3 protein has one entry. Here the sample spans approximately 150,000 distinct CDR3 sequences, 7.7% being singletons. This specimen consisted of CD4+ T cells sorted from PBMCs, obtained 5 days after the yellow fever booster vaccination. These receptors were obtained from a man younger than 45 who received the YFV17D yellow fever vaccine.

Only a few counts were recorded for this clonotype. The chain carries TRBV5-1 and TRBJ2-5, with D unresolved. V dropped 0 bases and J dropped 5 bases, with 11 bases sitting between them. The CDR3 sequence is 14 residues long. CDR1 and CDR2 from the germline V gene are SGHRS and YFSETQ. The CDR3 DNA sequence: TGCGCCAGCAGCTTGGGGTCCTCCGGGGAGACCCAGTACTTC. Protein: CASSLGSSGETQYF.

In its sample, this clonotype was seen many times. V gene TRBV15 combines with J gene TRBJ2-7; D is possibly TRBD2 (6 bases). The CDR3 covers 13 residues. With 3 bases removed from V and 8 bases from J, the gap between germline ends came to 14 bases. The germline V gene has CDR1 LNHNV and CDR2 YYDKDF (reference sequence). CDR3 in amino acids: CATSRGPSDQQYF. Here the CDR3 DNA reads TGTGCCACCAGCAGGGGACCTAGCGACCAGCAGTACTTC.

The table lists this clonotype with many counts. The rearrangement links TRBV6-2 or TRBV6-3 to TRBJ2-5; D ambiguous. The CDR3 extends over 12 amino acids. The germline V gene has CDR1 MNHEY and CDR2 SVGEGT. Deletions cut 8 bases from V and 2 bases from J, with 9 bases between. As DNA, the CDR3 is TGTGCCAGCGGAAATTCACAAGAGACCCAGTACTTC. It specifies CASGNSQETQYF.

Concerning this clonotype itself: A much larger clonotype is one base distant, so this may be a read error. The gene calls are TRBV27 and TRBJ2-7; D unclear. Germline CDR1 is MNHEY and CDR2 is SMNVEV (reference sequence). V lost 6 bases and J lost 6, with 12 bases in between. The CDR3 is 12 residues long. DNA for the CDR3: TGTGCCAGCAGGACCGCGACGCTCGAGCAGTACTTC. Translating gives CASRTATLEQYF.

This clonotype was counted ten times or more. The J gene is TRBJ2-3, the V gene TRBV7-9; 10 bases fit TRBD2. The length of the CDR3 is 14 residues. Germline assignment: CDR1 SEHNR and CDR2 FQNEAQ (reference sequence). J was trimmed by 3 bases and V by 6 bases; bases with no gene match: 3. The DNA of the CDR3 is TGTGCCAGCAGGCGGACTAGCGGTACAGATACGCAGTATTTT. As protein: CASRRTSGTDTQYF.

At least ten counts were recorded for this clonotype. The chain uses TRBV29-1 and TRBJ2-5, with a weak D call TRBD2 (6 bases). Germline lookup yields CDR1 SQVTM and CDR2 ANQGSEA. The CDR3 is 13 residues long. The ends were cut back, 7 bases at V and 1 base at J, with 13 bases in the middle. The CDR3 loop reads CSAAGTGQETQYF. CDR3 DNA: TGCAGCGCCGCGGGGACTGGCCAAGAGACCCAGTACTTC.

This clonotype has a handful of counts. The rearrangement uses TRBV24-1 and TRBJ2-5, with 7 nucleotides matching TRBD1. V was pared by 0 bases and J by 7 bases, with 7 bases of the junction left unmatched. The CDR3 is made up of 15 amino acids. Germline lookup yields CDR1 KGHDR and CDR2 SFDVKD. The CDR3 is CATSDLSAGGRTQYF. Written as DNA, the CDR3 is TGTGCCACCAGTGATTTGTCGGCAGGGGGTCGGACCCAGTACTTC.

This clonotype was seen ten or more times. The gene calls are TRBV9 and TRBJ2-7; D not certain. Germline CDR1 reads SGDLS; CDR2 reads YYNGEE. The germline V and J ends were trimmed by 0 bases and 4 bases, with 11 bases remaining between them. The CDR3 has 14 residues. Here the CDR3 DNA reads TGTGCCAGCAGCGTAGACTTTTGGGGTTACGAGCAGTACTTC. The encoded protein is CASSVDFWGYEQYF.

This clonotype has a handful of counts. V gene TRBV5-1 combines with J gene TRBJ1-2; 9 bases map to TRBD1. The V gene's germline CDR1 is SGHRS and CDR2 YFSETQ. After removal of 4 bases from V and 5 bases from J, the junction contained 6 bases not matched to a gene. The CDR3 sequence is 14 residues long. DNA of the CDR3: TGCGCCAGCAGCCTGGGGGACAGGGCGTATGGCTACACCTTC. Protein product: CASSLGDRAYGYTF.

This clonotype was seen a few times. A read error may produce the germline difference seen at one junction end. The DNA of the CDR3 is TGTGCCAGTAGTACTGACGGCAGGGGGTACGCGCAGTACTTC. It encodes CASSTDGRGYAQYF. The chain employs TRBV19 and TRBJ2-7; the match to TRBD1 covers 7 bases. CDR3 length: 14 amino acids. The V gene's germline CDR1 is LNHDA and CDR2 SQIVND (reference sequence).

The chain carries TRBV20-1 and TRBJ2-7, with 7 bases lining up with TRBD1. This CDR3 spans 14 amino acids. Per germline, CDR1 DFQATT and CDR2 SNEGSKA (reference sequence). After removal of 3 bases from V and 0 bases from J, the junction contained 5 bases not matched to a gene. DNA of the CDR3: TGCAGTGCTAGCTACAGGGGTTCCTCCTACGAGCAGTACTTC. Protein product: CSASYRGSSYEQYF.

This clonotype was found many times. The chain links TRBV21-1 to TRBJ1-5; TRBD1, as called in the table, went unchecked against the DNA. TRBV21-1 is given as a pseudogene. CDR3 length: 14 residues. The CDR3 loop reads CASSKSHRDQPQHF. In nucleotides, the CDR3 is TGTGCCAGCAGCAAATCCCACAGGGATCAGCCCCAGCATTTT.

This clonotype was seen ten or more times. This chain connects TRBV28 to TRBJ2-1; TRBD2 is a possible D gene (6 bases). CDR1 and CDR2 from the germline V gene are MDHEN and SYDVKM. This CDR3 is 14 amino acids long. V was shortened by 3 bases and J by 6 bases, with 12 bases between the two germline ends. This CDR3 reads CASSFPGLANEQFF. In DNA form, the CDR3 reads TGTGCCAGCAGTTTCCCGGGACTGGCCAATGAGCAGTTCTTC.

This clonotype has just a few counts. The rearrangement links TRBV12-3 or TRBV12-4 to TRBJ2-5, with 10 bases matching TRBD2. There are 19 residues in the CDR3. V lost 1 base and J lost 5; bases outside the gene matches: 16. The DNA of the CDR3 is TGTGCCAGCAGTTTAGGGTGGGGCCGTACTAGCGGGATCGGGGAGACCCAGTACTTC. Protein product: CASSLGWGRTSGIGETQYF.

This clonotype has at least ten counts. This chain joins TRBV20-1 and TRBJ2-2; 8 nucleotides align to TRBD2. V shed 6 bases, J shed 5 bases, and the junction held 11 bases outside the gene matches. The length of the CDR3 is 15 residues. Germline V gene lookup returns CDR1 DFQATT and CDR2 SNEGSKA (reference sequence). The CDR3 is CSAWEAGGGTGELFF. The CDR3 DNA follows: TGCAGTGCGTGGGAGGCGGGAGGAGGGACCGGGGAGCTGTTTTTT.

This clonotype was picked up many times. Written as DNA, the CDR3 is TGTGCCAGCAGCTTAATGATCACAGATACGCAGTATTTT. Protein product: CASSLMITDTQYF. The chain links TRBV7-6 to TRBJ2-3; unclear D gene. This CDR3 comprises 13 residues. Trimming left V 2 bases short and J 2 bases short, with 5 bases between. The germline V gene has CDR1 SGHVS and CDR2 FNYEAQ.

This clonotype was seen many times. The V call is TRBV29-1, the J call TRBJ2-3; 13 bases agree with TRBD2. The V gene end was trimmed by 5 bases and the J gene end by 6 bases; junction bases not matched to a gene: 5. This CDR3 comprises 14 residues. Germline CDR1 reads SQVTM; CDR2 reads ANQGSEA. The CDR3 DNA follows: TGCAGCGTTCGGACTAGCGGGAGTCTGGATACGCAGTATTTT. Translating it yields CSVRTSGSLDTQYF.

Ten or more counts support this clonotype. This chain joins TRBV7-6 and TRBJ2-2; 7 bases fit TRBD2. CDR1 is SGHVS and CDR2 is FNYEAQ in the germline V gene. The CDR3 sequence is 15 residues long. J lost 8 bases, V lost 2 bases, and 8 bases had no gene match. CDR3 amino acids: CASSLQGGRTGELFF. The CDR3 DNA follows: TGTGCCAGCAGCTTACAGGGCGGGAGAACGGGGGAGCTGTTTTTT.